This TCR beta chain was retrieved from a study of T cell responses to AZD1222 COVID-19 vaccine. V gave up 4 bases and J gave up 9 bases; unmatched junction bases: 13. CDR1 and CDR2 from the germline V gene are SGHNT and YYREEE (reference sequence). This CDR3 has 16 amino acids. General observations from the study: As reported, nearly half of all spike-specific TCRs target variant regions that are unmutated. Clonal diversity was possibly underestimated, and white British individuals and females predominated among donors. Every sample of the repertoires postdated the peak T cell response.

Comment on this clone: Antigen specificity is unknown.

Profiled with immunoSEQ multiplex PCR; TCRdb holds only in-frame clones, not every one. The sample lists some 180,000 clones, 85% to 95% occurring once. This receptor was obtained from an adult who received the AZD1222 COVID-19 vaccine. The sequences come from peripheral blood, collected 28 days after the second AZD1222 dose. The gene calls are TRBV5-4 and TRBJ2-1; 10 positions agree with TRBD2. CDR3 loop: CASSLGEQREGSEQFF. CDR3 coding DNA: TGTGCCAGCAGCCTCGGAGAGCAGCGGGAGGGTAGTGAGCAGTTCTTC.